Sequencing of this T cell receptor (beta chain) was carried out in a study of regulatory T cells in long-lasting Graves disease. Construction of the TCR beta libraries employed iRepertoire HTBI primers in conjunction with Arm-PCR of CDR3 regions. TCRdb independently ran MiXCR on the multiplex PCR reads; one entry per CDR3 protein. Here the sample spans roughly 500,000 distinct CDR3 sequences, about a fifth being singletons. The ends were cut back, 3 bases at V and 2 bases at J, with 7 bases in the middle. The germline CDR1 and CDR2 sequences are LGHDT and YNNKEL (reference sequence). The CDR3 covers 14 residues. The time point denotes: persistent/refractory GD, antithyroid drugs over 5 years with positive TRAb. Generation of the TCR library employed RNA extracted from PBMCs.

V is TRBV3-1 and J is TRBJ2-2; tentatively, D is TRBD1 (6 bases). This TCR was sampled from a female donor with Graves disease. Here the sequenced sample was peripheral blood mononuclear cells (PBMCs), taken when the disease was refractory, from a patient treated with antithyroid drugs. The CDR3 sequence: CASSQDSNTGELFF. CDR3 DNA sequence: TGTGCCAGCAGCCAGGACAGTAACACCGGGGAGCTGTTTTTT. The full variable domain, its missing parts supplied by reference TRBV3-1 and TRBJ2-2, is DTAVSQTPKYLVTQMGNDKSIKCEQNLGHDTMYWYKQDSKKFLKIMFSYNNKELIINETVPNRFSPKSPDKAHLNLHINSLELGDSAVYFCASSQDSNTGELFFGEGSRLTVL.